This TCR beta chain stems from a study of blood T cell repertoires in COVID-19. Across the study: PBMCs, B-cell-depleted T cells, or T cells were the source of the cDNA or gDNA that made up the material.

The method was immunoSEQ multiplex PCR; TCRdb's version includes in-frame clones alone and lacks a portion of them. The sample includes under 80,000 clones, 86% seen only once; the top ten take approximately 19%. The CDR3 spans 11 residues. Trimming took 7 bases from V and 4 from J, leaving 7 bases between them. Germline V gene data show CDR1 as SNHLY and CDR2 as FYNNEI. The sequenced material came from peripheral blood. The TCR sequence derives from a man older than 75 in a cohort sampled during active COVID-19. V and J are TRBV2 and TRBJ1-2; D unclear. Here the CDR3 reads CASTMSYGYTF. CDR3 bases: TGTGCCAGCACCATGAGCTATGGCTACACCTTC. Using reference TRBV2 and TRBJ1-2 for the parts outside the CDR3, the full variable domain is EPEVTQTPSHQVTQMGQEVILRCVPISNHLYFYWYRQILGQKVEFLVSFYNNEISEKSEIFDDQFSVERPDGSNFTLKIRSTKLEDSAMYFCASTMSYGYTFGSGTRLTVV.